This is a list of T cell receptor beta chains from one sample in a study of Graves' ophthalmopathy and Graves' hyperthyroidism. Using its own MiXCR run on the multiplex PCR reads, TCRdb lists one record per CDR3 protein. The sample lists about 620,000 distinct CDR3 sequences; 22% were seen once. Sequencing input: peripheral blood. The receptors were sampled from a woman between 18 and 30 years old with stable Graves' hyperthyroidism. Some clones in this sample may be carry-over from other donors' samples. Both conserved end residues are part of each CDR3. A D gene is named only where the DNA matches it firmly. Expanded clones are given a class, and other clones once, few, many or no size at all.

D gene,clone size,V gene,J gene,CDR3 protein,CDR3 DNA
NA,NA,TRBV9,TRBJ2-5,CASSGVGDLTQYF,TGTGCCAGCAGCGGGGTTGGGGACCTGACCCAGTACTTC
NA,many,TRBV2,TRBJ1-3,CASTEGQGYSGNTIYF,TGTGCCAGCACCGAAGGCCAGGGGTACTCTGGAAACACCATATATTTT
NA,NA,TRBV7-6,TRBJ1-2,CASSLAFGPIGYGYTF,TGTGCCAGCAGCTTAGCGTTTGGCCCTATTGGCTATGGCTACACCTTC
TRBD2,NA,TRBV7-2,TRBJ2-5,CASSSSGGAPKTQYF,TGTGCCAGCAGCAGTAGCGGGGGGGCCCCGAAGACCCAGTACTTC
NA,few,TRBV12-3/TRBV12-4,TRBJ2-5,CASSEGAEQETQYF,TGTGCCAGCAGTGAAGGGGCAGAACAAGAGACCCAGTACTTC
TRBD1,many,TRBV12-3/TRBV12-4,TRBJ1-2,CASSLVGQGTDGYTF,TGTGCCAGCAGTTTAGTAGGACAGGGGACGGATGGCTACACCTTC
TRBD1,NA,TRBV2,TRBJ2-2,CASGQGTAGELFF,TGTGCCAGTGGACAGGGTACGGCCGGGGAGCTGTTTTTT
NA,many,TRBV12-3/TRBV12-4,TRBJ1-5,CASSLGGLDQPQHF,TGTGCCAGCAGCTTAGGAGGGCTGGATCAGCCCCAGCATTTT
NA,NA,TRBV5-1,TRBJ2-5,CASSLAGKTQYF,TGCGCCAGCAGCTTGGCGGGGAAGACCCAGTACTTC
NA,many,TRBV28,TRBJ2-2,CASSPRPVYGELFF,TGTGCCAGCAGTCCCCGACCCGTATACGGGGAGCTGTTTTTT
NA,many,TRBV12-3/TRBV12-4,TRBJ1-5,CASSLERGERQPQHF,TGTGCCAGCAGTTTAGAAAGGGGAGAGCGTCAGCCCCAGCATTTT
TRBD1,many,TRBV5-1,TRBJ1-2,CASSPGQGLNYGYTF,TGCGCCAGCAGCCCAGGACAGGGCCTCAACTATGGCTACACCTTC
NA,NA,TRBV27,TRBJ1-6,CASSFWGAGENSPLHF,TGTGCCAGCAGTTTTTGGGGAGCGGGAGAGAATTCACCCCTCCACTTT
TRBD2,many,TRBV7-2,TRBJ2-5,CASSSVTSGRLETQYF,TGTGCCAGCAGCTCAGTGACTAGCGGGAGGCTGGAGACCCAGTACTTC
NA,few,TRBV25-1,TRBJ1-2,CASSVREYNYGYTF,TGTGCCAGCAGTGTGCGAGAGTATAACTATGGCTACACCTTC
TRBD1,NA,TRBV6-2/TRBV6-3,TRBJ2-7,CASSKSAGGHYEQYF,TGTGCCAGCAGTAAGTCGGCAGGGGGCCACTACGAGCAGTACTTC
NA,many,TRBV12-3/TRBV12-4,TRBJ2-5,CASSGTGGVRETQYF,TGTGCCAGCAGCGGCACAGGGGGGGTGAGAGAGACCCAGTACTTC
TRBD2,NA,TRBV7-2,TRBJ2-2,CASSPSGSYTGELFF,TGTGCCAGCAGCCCGAGCGGGAGCTACACCGGGGAGCTGTTTTTT
TRBD1,many,TRBV6-5,TRBJ1-5,CASSYNRGGNQPQHF,TGTGCCAGCAGCTACAACAGGGGCGGCAATCAGCCCCAGCATTTT
NA,NA,TRBV28,TRBJ2-7,CASSLGIPSSYEQYF,TGTGCCAGCAGTTTAGGGATTCCTAGCTCCTACGAGCAGTACTTC
TRBD1,once,TRBV15,TRBJ2-7,CATSRDQRTGIIYEQYF,TGTGCCACCAGCAGAGATCAGAGGACAGGGATAATCTACGAGCAGTACTTC
TRBD2,many,TRBV28,TRBJ2-7,CASSPLAGSYEQYF,TGTGCCAGCAGTCCCTTAGCGGGGTCTTACGAGCAGTACTTC
NA,few,TRBV9,TRBJ2-7,CASSVEGSEIYEQYF,TGTGCCAGCAGCGTAGAGGGTAGCGAGATTTACGAGCAGTACTTC
NA,many,TRBV5-1,TRBJ2-7,CASSLAGRPSVYEQHF,TGCGCCAGCAGCTTGGCCGGACGGCCTTCCGTATACGAGCAGCACTTC
NA,many,TRBV12-3/TRBV12-4,TRBJ2-2,CASSLMGMDTGELFF,TGTGCCAGCAGTTTAATGGGGATGGACACCGGGGAGCTGTTTTTT
NA,NA,TRBV2,TRBJ2-5,CASSARSQETQYF,TGTGCCAGCAGTGCCCGGTCCCAAGAGACCCAGTACTTC
NA,many,TRBV12-3/TRBV12-4,TRBJ2-7,CASTTDPQVNAYEQYF,TGTGCCAGCACCACTGATCCCCAGGTCAATGCCTACGAGCAGTACTTC
TRBD1,NA,TRBV4-2,TRBJ2-7,CASSQGDRVSYEQYF,TGTGCCAGCAGCCAAGGGGACAGGGTATCCTACGAGCAGTACTTC
TRBD2,NA,TRBV11-2,TRBJ2-7,CASSLPLGGDFYEQYF,TGTGCCAGCAGCTTACCCTTGGGAGGGGACTTCTACGAGCAGTACTTC
NA,NA,TRBV6-1,TRBJ1-1,CASSGSGTNTEAFF,TGTGCCAGCAGTGGATCCGGGACGAACACTGAAGCTTTCTTT
NA,many,TRBV4-1,TRBJ1-1,CASRSGTLGTEAFF,TGCGCCAGCAGGTCCGGGACGCTGGGGACTGAAGCTTTCTTT
NA,many,TRBV20-1,TRBJ2-7,CSARVRRTIGEQYF,TGCAGTGCTAGAGTTAGGCGGACAATTGGGGAGCAGTACTTC
NA,many,TRBV6-5,TRBJ1-1,CASSYGAGNTEAFF,TGTGCCAGCAGTTACGGGGCTGGGAACACTGAAGCTTTCTTT
NA,many,TRBV30,TRBJ1-2,CAWRVVGLGYGYTF,TGTGCCTGGAGAGTGGTGGGACTAGGCTATGGCTACACCTTC
NA,once,TRBV12-3/TRBV12-4,TRBJ1-5,CASSLGPPNQHF,TGTGCCAGCAGTTTGGGGCCGCCAAACCAGCATTTT
TRBD1,NA,TRBV30,TRBJ1-1,CAWSDRGLKAFF,TGTGCCTGGAGTGACAGGGGGCTTAAAGCTTTCTTT
TRBD1,many,TRBV13,TRBJ1-2,CASSLVPGTGNSYGYTF,TGTGCCAGCAGCTTAGTTCCCGGGACAGGCAATTCCTATGGCTACACCTTC
NA,many,TRBV2,TRBJ2-7,CASSEYFAGTVTSPYEQYF,TGTGCCAGCAGTGAATATTTTGCAGGAACCGTAACCTCCCCCTACGAGCAGTACTTC
NA,many,TRBV12-3/TRBV12-4,TRBJ2-7,CASSFRRDSVPYEQYF,TGTGCCAGCAGCTTTCGGAGGGACAGCGTACCTTACGAGCAGTACTTC
TRBD1,NA,TRBV11-1,TRBJ2-7,CASSSYKTGGTYEQYF,TGTGCCAGCAGCAGCTATAAGACAGGGGGCACGTACGAGCAGTACTTC
TRBD1,many,TRBV29-1,TRBJ2-7,CSVARGGLYEQYF,TGCAGCGTTGCTAGAGGGGGCCTCTACGAGCAGTACTTC
NA,many,TRBV12-3/TRBV12-4,TRBJ1-3,CASSLGQLLAGNTIYF,TGTGCCAGCAGTTTGGGGCAGCTACTAGCGGGAAACACCATATATTTT
NA,many,TRBV20-1,TRBJ2-7,CSAEGRGTYEQYF,TGCAGTGCTGAAGGGAGGGGGACCTACGAGCAGTACTTC
TRBD2,few,TRBV6-1,TRBJ2-7,CASSAQSGSSYEQYF,TGTGCCAGCAGCGCCCAAAGCGGGAGCTCCTACGAGCAGTACTTC
NA,NA,TRBV18,TRBJ1-1,CASSPYGSMNTEAFF,TGTGCCAGCTCACCATACGGCAGTATGAACACTGAAGCTTTCTTT
NA,many,TRBV19,TRBJ1-1,CASSIAANTEAFF,TGTGCCAGTAGTATCGCGGCGAACACTGAAGCTTTCTTT
NA,few,TRBV4-1,TRBJ2-5,CASSQTTTSLETQYF,TGCGCCAGCAGCCAGACCACAACTAGTTTGGAGACCCAGTACTTC
TRBD1,NA,TRBV12-3/TRBV12-4,TRBJ1-1,CASPTGGSGTEAFF,TGTGCCAGCCCGACAGGGGGCTCGGGGACTGAAGCTTTCTTT
TRBD1,many,TRBV20-1,TRBJ1-6,CSASSGQGYNSPLHF,TGCAGTGCTAGTTCGGGACAGGGCTATAATTCACCCCTCCACTTT
NA,many,TRBV11-1,TRBJ1-5,CASSPERGNSNQPQHF,TGTGCCAGCAGCCCCGAAAGGGGGAACAGCAATCAGCCCCAGCATTTT
NA,many,TRBV7-9,TRBJ2-5,CASSLGTDQETQYF,TGTGCCAGCAGCTTAGGGACGGACCAAGAGACCCAGTACTTC
NA,many,TRBV28,TRBJ2-7,CASSLNFLYF,TGTGCCAGCAGTCTAAATTTTCTGTACTTC
TRBD1,many,TRBV7-9,TRBJ1-2,CASSLTGVGYTF,TGTGCCAGCAGCTTGACAGGGGTCGGCTACACCTTC
NA,many,TRBV9,TRBJ2-7,CASSVGDSSYEQYF,TGTGCCAGCAGCGTGGGGGACTCCTCTTACGAGCAGTACTTC
NA,many,TRBV19,TRBJ2-2,CASSNDRIGELFF,TGTGCCAGTAGTAATGACAGGATCGGGGAGCTGTTTTTT
TRBD1,many,TRBV10-3,TRBJ2-7,CAIRSGTGHEQYF,TGTGCCATCAGATCGGGGACAGGCCACGAGCAGTACTTC
NA,many,TRBV11-2,TRBJ1-2,CASSWPLAEPAFGPGYTF,TGTGCCAGCAGCTGGCCCCTGGCTGAGCCGGCCTTTGGGCCAGGCTACACCTTC
NA,many,TRBV5-5,TRBJ2-7,CASSRTPTYEQYF,TGTGCCAGCAGCCGGACGCCGACCTACGAGCAGTACTTC
NA,many,TRBV30,TRBJ1-1,CAWVEGMNTEAFF,TGTGCCTGGGTGGAGGGAATGAACACTGAAGCTTTCTTT
NA,NA,TRBV12-3/TRBV12-4,TRBJ1-2,CASSSLRYGYTF,TGTGCCAGCAGTTCCCTGCGGTATGGCTACACCTTC